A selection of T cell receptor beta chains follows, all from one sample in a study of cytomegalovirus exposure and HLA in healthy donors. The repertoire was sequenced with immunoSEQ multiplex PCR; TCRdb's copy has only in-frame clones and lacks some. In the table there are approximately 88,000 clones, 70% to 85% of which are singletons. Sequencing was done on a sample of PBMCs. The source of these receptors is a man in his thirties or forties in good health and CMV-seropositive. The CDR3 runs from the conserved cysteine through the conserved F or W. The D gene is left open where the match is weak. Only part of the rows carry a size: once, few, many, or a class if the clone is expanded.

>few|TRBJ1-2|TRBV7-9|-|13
TGTGCCAGCAACGACGGACTGTATTATGGCTACACCTTC
CASNDGLYYGYTF
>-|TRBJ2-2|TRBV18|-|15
TGTGCCAGCTCACCAGGTGGGAGACAGGCCGGGGAGCTGTTTTTT
CASSPGGRQAGELFF
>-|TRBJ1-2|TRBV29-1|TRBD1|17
TGCAGCGTTGAAGATCCAGCGACAGGGGGAATAGGGTATGGCTACACCTTC
CSVEDPATGGIGYGYTF
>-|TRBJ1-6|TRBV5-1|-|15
TGCGCCAGCAGCCCCGGGGGGGTCGGCGCAACGCCCCTCCACTTT
CASSPGGVGATPLHF
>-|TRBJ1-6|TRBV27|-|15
TGTGCCAGCAGTTTGGGGCAGACCGGTAATTCACCCCTCCACTTT
CASSLGQTGNSPLHF
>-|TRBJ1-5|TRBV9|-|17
TGTGCCAGCAGCGTGTCGGCGACAGGACCTGAAGTTGAGCCCCAGCATTTT
CASSVSATGPEVEPQHF
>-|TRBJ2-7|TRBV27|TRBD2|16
TGTGCCAGCAGTTTATCGGTTGGTAGCGGGAGCTACGAGCAGTACTTC
CASSLSVGSGSYEQYF
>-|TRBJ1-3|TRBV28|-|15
TGTGCCAGCAGATTGGACAAAAACTCTGGAAACACCATATATTTT
CASRLDKNSGNTIYF
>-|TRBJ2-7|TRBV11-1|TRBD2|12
TGTGCCAGCAGCTTTATCGGGGGGGAGCAGTACTTC
CASSFIGGEQYF
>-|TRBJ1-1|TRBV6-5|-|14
TGTGCCAGCAGTTTCCCGGGGGAGAACACTGAAGCTTTCTTT
CASSFPGENTEAFF
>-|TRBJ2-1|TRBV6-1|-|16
TGTGCCAGCAGTGAAGCTTCGACAGGTTTAAACAATGAGCAGTTCTTC
CASSEASTGLNNEQFF
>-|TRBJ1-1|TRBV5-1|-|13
TGCGCCAGCAGCGTACAGGGCGATCGAACAACTTTCTTT
CASSVQGDRTTFF
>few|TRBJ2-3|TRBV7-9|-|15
TGTGCCAGCAGCTTAATCCGAACTAGCACAGATACGCAGTATTTT
CASSLIRTSTDTQYF
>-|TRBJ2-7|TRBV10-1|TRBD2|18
TGCGCCAGCACTCTCGGGACTAGCGGAACGCCCTCCCCCGGGGAGCAGTACTTC
CASTLGTSGTPSPGEQYF
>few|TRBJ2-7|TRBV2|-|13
TGTGCCAGCAAAAGGGGGTTTGTCTACGAGCAGTACTTC
CASKRGFVYEQYF
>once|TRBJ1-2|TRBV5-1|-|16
TGCGCCAGCAGCTTGTTCGAAGGAGCCGCTAACTATGGCTACACCTTC
CASSLFEGAANYGYTF
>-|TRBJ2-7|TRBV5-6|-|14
TGTGCCAGCAGCTTGTCTGGCAGGGTCTACGAGCAGTACTTC
CASSLSGRVYEQYF
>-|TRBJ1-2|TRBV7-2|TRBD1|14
TGTGCCAGCAGCTTACAGGGGGCAAACTATGGCTACACCTTC
CASSLQGANYGYTF
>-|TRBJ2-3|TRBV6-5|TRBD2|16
TGTGCCAGCAGTTATGGACTAGCGGGGGGGCCGAATACGCAGTATTTT
CASSYGLAGGPNTQYF
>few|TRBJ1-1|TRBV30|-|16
TGTGCCTGGAGTGTACTTACCCTCCGAATGAACACTGAAGCTTTCTTT
CAWSVLTLRMNTEAFF
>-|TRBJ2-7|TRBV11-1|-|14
TGTGCCAGCAGCCAGAGCGCGGGAACCCACGAGCAGTACTTC
CASSQSAGTHEQYF
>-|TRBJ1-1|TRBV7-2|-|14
TGTGCCAGCAGCTTAGAGGGGTCCGGGGGTGAAGCTTTCTTT
CASSLEGSGGEAFF
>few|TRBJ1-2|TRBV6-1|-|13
TGTGCCAGCAGCGTAGCCCCGGGGGATGGCTACACCTTC
CASSVAPGDGYTF
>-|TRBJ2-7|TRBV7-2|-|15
TGTGCCAGCAGCTTAGCCGGACTCACCCCCTACGAGCAGTACTTC
CASSLAGLTPYEQYF
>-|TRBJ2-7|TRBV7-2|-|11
TGTGCCAGCAGCTCAACCTACGAGCAGTACTTC
CASSSTYEQYF
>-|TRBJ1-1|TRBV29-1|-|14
TGCAGCGTGGTCGGGACATTCTTGAACACTGAAGCCTTCTTT
CSVVGTFLNTEAFF
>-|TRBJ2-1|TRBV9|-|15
TGTGCCAGCAGCGTAGAAGGAGGAACCTACAATGAGCAGTTCTTC
CASSVEGGTYNEQFF
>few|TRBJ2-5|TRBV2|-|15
TGTGCCAGCAGTGATAACGGGGGGCCATTAGAGACCCAGTACTTC
CASSDNGGPLETQYF
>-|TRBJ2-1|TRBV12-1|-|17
TGTGCCAGCAGCTCCCCCGTGACTAGCGGGGGTGTTAATGAGCAGTTCTTC
CASSSPVTSGGVNEQFF
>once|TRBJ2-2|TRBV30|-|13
TGTGCCTGGAGTGTAGGAGTGGTCGGGGAGCTGTTTTTT
CAWSVGVVGELFF
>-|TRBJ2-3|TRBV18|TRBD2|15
TGTGCCAGCTCATTGACTAGCGGGTACACAGATACGCAGTATTTT
CASSLTSGYTDTQYF
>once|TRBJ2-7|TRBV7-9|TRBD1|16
TGTGCCAGCAGCCCCTCTGGGGGACAGGGAATCTACGAGCAGTACTTC
CASSPSGGQGIYEQYF
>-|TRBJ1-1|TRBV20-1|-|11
TGCAGCGGGGACACGAACACTGAAGCTTTCTTT
CSGDTNTEAFF
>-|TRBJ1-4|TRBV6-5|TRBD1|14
TGTGCCAGCAGTAAGCGACAGGGGAATGAAAAACTGTTTTTT
CASSKRQGNEKLFF
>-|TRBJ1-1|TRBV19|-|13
TGTGCCAGTAAGATCCCAGGGCCCTTTAAAGCTTTCTTT
CASKIPGPFKAFF
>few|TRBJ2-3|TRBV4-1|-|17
TGCGCCAGCAGCCAAGAATATAGAGCGAGTAGCACAGATACGCAGTATTTT
CASSQEYRASSTDTQYF
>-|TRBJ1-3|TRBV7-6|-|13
TGTGCCAGCAGCCTTAGCTCTGGAAACACCATATATTTT
CASSLSSGNTIYF
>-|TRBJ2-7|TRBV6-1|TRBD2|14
TGTGCCAGCACTCTAGCGGGAGGATCCTACGAGCAGTACTTC
CASTLAGGSYEQYF
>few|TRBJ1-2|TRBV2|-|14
TGTGCCAGCAGTGAGGGGAGGACTAACTATGGCTACACCTTC
CASSEGRTNYGYTF
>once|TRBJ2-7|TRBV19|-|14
TGTGCCACCACTTCTGGTGCGAGCTCCTACGAGCAGTACTTC
CATTSGASSYEQYF
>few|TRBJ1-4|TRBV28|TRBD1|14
TGTGCCAGCAGACCCAGGGGGCTGGGTGAAAAACTGTTTTTT
CASRPRGLGEKLFF
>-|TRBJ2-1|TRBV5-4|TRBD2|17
TGTGCCAGCAGCGACCTGAGCGGGGGGAGCTCCTACAATGAGCAGTTCTTC
CASSDLSGGSSYNEQFF
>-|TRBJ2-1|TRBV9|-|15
TGTGCCAGCAGCGTAGTAGGATCTCCCGGGAGTGAGCAGTTCTTC
CASSVVGSPGSEQFF
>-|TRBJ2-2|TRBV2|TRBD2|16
TGTGCCAGCAGCCCTACGGGGGGGGGCCTGACCGGGGAGCTGTTTTTT
CASSPTGGGLTGELFF
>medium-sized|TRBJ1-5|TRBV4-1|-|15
TGCGCCAGCAGCCCGACAGAGATTAGCAATCAGCCCCAGCATTTT
CASSPTEISNQPQHF
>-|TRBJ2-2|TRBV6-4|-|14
TGTGCCAGCAGAAGAACAGGGTCGAGCGGGGAGCTGTTTTTT
CASRRTGSSGELFF
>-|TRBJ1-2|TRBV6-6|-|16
TGTGCCAGCAGTTACCCGAGGGGGGGGGTAAGCTATGGCTACACCTTC
CASSYPRGGVSYGYTF
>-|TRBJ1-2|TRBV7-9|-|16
TGTGCCAGCAACTTGGGCAGGGCCTTGATCCGGTATGGCTACACCTTC
CASNLGRALIRYGYTF
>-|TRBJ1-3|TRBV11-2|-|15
TGTGCCAGCAGCCCCCGGACAGCCTCTGGAAACACCATATATTTT
CASSPRTASGNTIYF
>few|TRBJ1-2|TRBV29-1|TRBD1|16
TGCAGCGTTATAGGACAGGGTCCCGTTTCTAACTATGGCTACACCTTC
CSVIGQGPVSNYGYTF
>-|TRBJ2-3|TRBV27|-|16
TGTGCCAGCAGTTTATACGGTAACCCCCCCCATGGTACGCAGTATTTT
CASSLYGNPPHGTQYF
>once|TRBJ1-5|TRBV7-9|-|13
TGTGCCAGCAGCTTCCCCGGGGTCGGGCCCCAGCATTTT
CASSFPGVGPQHF
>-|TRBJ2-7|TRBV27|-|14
TGTGCCAGCAGTTTAAGGACTATCCCATACGAGCAGTACTTC
CASSLRTIPYEQYF
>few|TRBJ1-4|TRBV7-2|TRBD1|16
TGTGCCAGCAGCGCCGATCACAGGGGGAGGTCTGAAAAACTGTTTTTT
CASSADHRGRSEKLFF
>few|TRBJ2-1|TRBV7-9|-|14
TGTGCCAGCAGCTTAGCGGGGGGGCGAAATGAGCAGTTCTTC
CASSLAGGRNEQFF